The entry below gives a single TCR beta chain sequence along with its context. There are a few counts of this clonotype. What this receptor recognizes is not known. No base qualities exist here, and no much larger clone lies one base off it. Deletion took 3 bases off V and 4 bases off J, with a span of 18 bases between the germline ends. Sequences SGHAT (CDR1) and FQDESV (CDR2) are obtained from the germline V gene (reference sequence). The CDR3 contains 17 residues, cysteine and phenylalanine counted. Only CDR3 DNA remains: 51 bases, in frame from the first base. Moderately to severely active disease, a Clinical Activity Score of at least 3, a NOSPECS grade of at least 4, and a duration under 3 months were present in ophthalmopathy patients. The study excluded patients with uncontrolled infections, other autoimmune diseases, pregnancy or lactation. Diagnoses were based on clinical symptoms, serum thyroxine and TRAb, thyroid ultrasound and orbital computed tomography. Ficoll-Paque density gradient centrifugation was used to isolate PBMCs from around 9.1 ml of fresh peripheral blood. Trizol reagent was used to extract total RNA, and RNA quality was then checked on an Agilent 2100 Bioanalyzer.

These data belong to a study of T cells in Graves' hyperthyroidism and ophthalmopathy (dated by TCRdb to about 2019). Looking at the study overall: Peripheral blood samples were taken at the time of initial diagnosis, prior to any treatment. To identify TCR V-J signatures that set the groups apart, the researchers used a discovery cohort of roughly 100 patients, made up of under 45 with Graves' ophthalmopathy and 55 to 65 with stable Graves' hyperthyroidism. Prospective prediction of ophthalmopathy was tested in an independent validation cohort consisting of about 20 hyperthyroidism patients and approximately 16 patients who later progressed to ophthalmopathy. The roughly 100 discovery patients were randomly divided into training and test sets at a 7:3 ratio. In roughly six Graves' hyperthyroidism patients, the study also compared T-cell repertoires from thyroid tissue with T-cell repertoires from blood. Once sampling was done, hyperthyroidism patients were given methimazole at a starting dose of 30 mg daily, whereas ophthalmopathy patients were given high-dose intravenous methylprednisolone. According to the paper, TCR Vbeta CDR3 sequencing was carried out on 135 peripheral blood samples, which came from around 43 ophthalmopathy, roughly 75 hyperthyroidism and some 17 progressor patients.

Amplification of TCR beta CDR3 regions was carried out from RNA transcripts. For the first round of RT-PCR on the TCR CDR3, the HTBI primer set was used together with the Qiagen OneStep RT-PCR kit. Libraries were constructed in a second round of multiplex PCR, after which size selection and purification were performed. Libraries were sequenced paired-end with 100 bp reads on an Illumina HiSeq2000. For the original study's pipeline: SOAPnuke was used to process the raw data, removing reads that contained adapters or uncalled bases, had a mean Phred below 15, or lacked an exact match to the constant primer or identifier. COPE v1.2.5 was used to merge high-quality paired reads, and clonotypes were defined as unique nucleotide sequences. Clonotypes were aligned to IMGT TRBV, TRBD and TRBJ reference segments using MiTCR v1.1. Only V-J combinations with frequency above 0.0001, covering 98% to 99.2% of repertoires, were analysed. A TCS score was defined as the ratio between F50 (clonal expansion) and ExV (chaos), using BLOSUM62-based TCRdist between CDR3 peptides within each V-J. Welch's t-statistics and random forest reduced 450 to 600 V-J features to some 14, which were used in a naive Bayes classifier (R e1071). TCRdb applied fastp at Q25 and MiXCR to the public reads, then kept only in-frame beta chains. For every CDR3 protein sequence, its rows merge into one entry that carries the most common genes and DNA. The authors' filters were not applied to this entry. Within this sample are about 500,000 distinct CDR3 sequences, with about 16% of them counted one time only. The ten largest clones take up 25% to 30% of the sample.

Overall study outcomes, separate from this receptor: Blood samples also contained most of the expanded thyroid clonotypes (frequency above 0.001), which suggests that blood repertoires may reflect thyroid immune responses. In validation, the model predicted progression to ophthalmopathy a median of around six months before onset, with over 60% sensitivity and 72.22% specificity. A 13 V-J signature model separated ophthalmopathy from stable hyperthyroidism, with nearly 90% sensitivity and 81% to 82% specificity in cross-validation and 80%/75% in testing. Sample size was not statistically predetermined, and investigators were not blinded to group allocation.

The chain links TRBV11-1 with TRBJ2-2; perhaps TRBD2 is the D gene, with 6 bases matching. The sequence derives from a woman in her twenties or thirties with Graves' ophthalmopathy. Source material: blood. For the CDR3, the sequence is CASSLIRGSERTGELFF. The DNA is TGTGCCAGCAGCTTGATTCGGGGGAGTGAACGCACCGGGGAGCTGTTTTTT.